The T cell receptor (beta chain) described here comes from a study of blood T cell repertoires in COVID-19. Study at large: The United States, Italy and Spain supplied acute and convalescent COVID-19 samples. PBMCs, B-cell-depleted T cells, or T cells were the source of the cDNA or gDNA that made up the material.

CDR3 length equals 12 residues. Germline V gene lookup returns CDR1 ENHRY and CDR2 SYGVKD. V was pared by 0 bases and J by 6 bases, with 5 bases between. The assay was immunoSEQ multiplex PCR, and TCRdb's table has in-frame clones only and misses some. This table holds 250,000 to 300,000 clones, around 86% found once. The sequencing input was peripheral blood. The chain combines TRBV10-3 with TRBJ1-2; D not resolved. This TCR derives from a man younger than 30 with active or convalescent COVID-19. The CDR3 loop reads CAISESKHGYTF. CDR3 nucleotide sequence: TGTGCCATCAGTGAGTCAAAGCATGGCTACACCTTC.